Below, one T cell receptor beta chain is given with its context. Its antigen is currently not known. There are no base qualities to consult, and no much larger clone falls within one base. V trim: 4 bases; J trim: 2 bases; unmatched bases: 7. CDR1 and CDR2 are drawn from the germline V gene: MGHRA, YSYEKL. The CDR3 spans 15 residues, from the cysteine through the phenylalanine. The read is trimmed to its CDR3 DNA, 45 bases read in frame from base 1. The method was the immunoSEQ multiplex PCR assay. Adaptive Biotechnology amplified the CDR3 regions from genomic DNA with a two-step multiplex PCR designed to control amplification bias. In the first PCR, primers covered every V and J gene segment, and in the second PCR, barcodes and Illumina adapters were added. CDR3 libraries were sequenced using an Illumina instrument. Regarding the original processing steps: The analysis used both the pipelines supplied by the vendor and custom analysis of the raw data in R/Bioconductor with R version 3.3.0. Clonality, which ranges from 0 to 1, was calculated as the inverse of the normalised Shannon entropy across all productive clones. High-frequency clones were defined as the share of the repertoire taken up by the top 100 clones, keeping only clones that passed a 95% confidence test. Repertoire diversity was measured with the Simpson index, and overlap between samples was measured with the Morisita-Horn index. TCRdb retrieved this table from immuneACCESS and kept in-frame rearrangements only. Not all clones are present; in checked studies, unresolved V genes account for under half, and no reason is known for the remainder. Clone size and V and J calls were adopted from that table, with D and trimming inferred from the DNA. Present in this sample are around 15,000 clones, more than 90% of which were seen just once. Clones ranked in the top ten supply about 7.1% of the sample.

The data originate from a study of T cell repertoires in ileal Crohn's disease (dated by TCRdb to about 2019). Regarding the study in general: The median duration of disease was roughly 7.6 years, and at the time of surgery roughly 38% of patients were active smokers. TCR repertoire analysis was done in a few dozen Crohn's disease patients from a prospective multicentre cohort. Running in parallel with the study was a multicentre cohort set up to find predictors of early endoscopic recurrence following ileocolonic resection. The study sequenced 150 to 200 mucosal samples from 55 or so patients, taken at several locations on the surgical specimen and at postoperative endoscopy. About half of the patients received postoperative therapy: about a dozen received thiopurines and roughly 17 received anti-TNF agents. All patients had surgery for a complication: stricturing disease in around 61% and penetrating disease in about 39%. M0 samples consisted of biopsies taken from the inflamed part of the ileum in the surgical resection specimen. For commercial TCRB immunosequencing, 450 to 550 nanograms of biopsy DNA were submitted for each sample. Endoscopic postoperative recurrence was defined by a Rutgeerts score above i0.

General findings and caveats noted by the study authors: More high-frequency clones were carried by sorted CD8 T cells than by CD4 T cells, suggesting that mucosal expansions were mainly CD8. A significantly higher proportion of clonal expansions was observed in active smokers at surgery than in non-smokers (approximately 28% vs 17%, p=0.02). Endoscopic recurrence was linked to a higher percentage of high-frequency clones at surgery, and recurrence occurred in every patient whose clonality exceeded 26.8% (18/57). Mucosal CD4 and CD8 T cells were sorted and sequenced only in a subgroup of patients, whose size was not stated.

The sample's time point label, in plain terms: inflamed ileum from the surgical specimen. Adults with ileal or ileocolonic Crohn's disease for whom ileocolonic resection was indicated were considered eligible. Whole ileal mucosal biopsies were kept frozen at -80 degrees C prior to DNA extraction. Genomic DNA was extracted from frozen whole biopsies with a TRizol-based method and quantified on a NanoDrop 2000 spectrophotometer. The V and J segments used are TRBV4-1 and TRBJ2-7, with 8 bases matching TRBD1. Material for sequencing was ileal tissue. The TCR originated in an adult with Crohn's disease. The CDR3 region has the sequence CASSRQPGQAYEQYF. The DNA sequence is TGCGCCAGCAGCCGACAACCGGGACAGGCCTACGAGCAGTACTTC.